Below, one T cell receptor (beta chain) is given with its context. The data stem from a study of blood T cell repertoires in COVID-19. Study-level background: The samples span acute and convalescent COVID-19 from the United States, Italy and Spain.

Profiled with immunoSEQ multiplex PCR; TCRdb holds only in-frame clones, not every one. This sample carries around 160,000 clones, about 83% of them seen once, and the ten largest clones take almost 6%. The CDR3 sequence is 14 residues long. The V and J ends lost 3 bases and 11 bases, in that order; junction bases with no gene match: 10. Germline V lookup: CDR1 SGHDT, CDR2 YYEEEE. This study enrolled people aged 18 to 89 from around 25 US geographic areas. People in the exposed group encountered a COVID-19 case within 2 weeks before entering the study. The specimen was PBMCs or T cells enriched from blood (not recorded which). The chain recombines TRBV5-6 with TRBJ1-4, with 7 bases identical to TRBD1. The TCR was taken from a woman aged 50 to 60 who had been exposed to COVID-19. This CDR3 reads CASSYGRTGAKLFF. The CDR3, as DNA: TGTGCCAGCAGCTACGGCCGCACAGGGGCCAAACTGTTTTTT.